This T cell receptor beta chain was captured by sequencing in a study of beta chain features in type 1 diabetes. CD4+ cells of the naive, central memory, regulatory and stem cell-like memory types were sorted via CD45RO/CCR7/CD25/CD127/CD95/CD27. Sorted populations were all over 95% pure. The germline gives CDR1 SEHNR, CDR2 FQNEAQ (reference sequence). V shed 1 base, J shed 4 bases, and the junction held 8 bases outside the gene matches. The CDR3 contains 16 residues. The authors reverse transcribed all of the isolated RNA, so sequencing captured expressed TCRB transcripts. About 3.57 million reads, on average, came from each naive, central memory and regulatory T cell sample. TCRdb keeps only in-frame clones here, not all; method: immunoSEQ multiplex PCR. The sample lists 640,000 or so clones; 11% to 15% were seen once. Study conclusions and caveats: Within each of all four CD4+ subsets, Type 1 diabetes patients had TCRB CDR3s that were moderately but significantly shorter.

Concerning this clone: Its specificity is not known.

The rearrangement links TRBV7-9 to TRBJ1-2, with 8 nucleotides matching TRBD1. The receptor's source is a man aged 18 to 35 with type 1 diabetes. What was sequenced was naive CD4+ T cells from blood. As DNA, the CDR3 is TGTGCCAGCAGCTTAGGGGACAGGCCCTCCACCTATGGCTACACCTTC. As protein: CASSLGDRPSTYGYTF.